A selection of T cell receptor beta chains follows, all from one sample in a study of blood T cell repertoires in COVID-19. Clones were read by immunoSEQ multiplex PCR, and TCRdb kept only the in-frame ones, dropping some. This table has around 200,000 clones, 75% to 85% appearing once. Sequencing was carried out using peripheral blood. Receptors originate from a woman between 40 and 55 years old with COVID-19, enrolled during active disease. Both conserved end residues are part of each CDR3. D genes are given only for firm matches. The listing skips clone size in some rows; elsewhere it reads once, few, many or a size class.

d_call j_call cdr3_length clone_size v_call cdr3_nt cdr3_aa
NA TRBJ1-2 13 NA TRBV19 TGTGCCAGTAGTATGACAGTTAGCTATGGCTACACCTTC CASSMTVSYGYTF
TRBD1 TRBJ2-7 13 NA TRBV28 TGTGCCAGCCGGGACAGGGGGCTTTACGAGCAGTACTTC CASRDRGLYEQYF
NA TRBJ1-1 13 once TRBV12-3/TRBV12-4 TGTGCCAGCAGCCCAACAGGGAACACTGAAGCTTTCTTT CASSPTGNTEAFF
NA TRBJ1-3 14 NA TRBV3-1/TRBV3-2 TGTGCCAGCAGCCAAGTCCAGGCTGGAAACACCATATATTTT CASSQVQAGNTIYF
NA TRBJ1-1 14 once TRBV25-1 TGTGCCAGCAGTCCATTGTCAGGGGCAACTGAAGCTTTCTTT CASSPLSGATEAFF
NA TRBJ2-1 14 NA TRBV27 TGTGCCAGCAGTTTACAGGGGATATACAATGAGCAGTTCTTC CASSLQGIYNEQFF
TRBD1 TRBJ2-5 15 NA TRBV7-9 TGTGCCAGCAGCTCTTCGACAGGGGGGAGGGAGACCCAGTACTTC CASSSSTGGRETQYF
NA TRBJ2-2 14 few TRBV9 TGTGCCAGCAGCGTAACTCCTATCACCGGGGAGCTGTTTTTT CASSVTPITGELFF
TRBD2 TRBJ2-5 16 once TRBV18 TGTGCCAGCTCACCATTCGGGGGGGGAGGAGAAGAGACCCAGTACTTC CASSPFGGGGEETQYF
TRBD1 TRBJ1-2 14 NA TRBV6-2/TRBV6-3 TGTGCCAGCAGTTCGACAGGGATAACTCGGGGCTACACCTTC CASSSTGITRGYTF
TRBD2 TRBJ2-5 14 NA TRBV7-2 TGTGCCAGCAGCTTAGGAGCGGGAGAAGAGACCCAGTACTTC CASSLGAGEETQYF
TRBD1 TRBJ2-2 15 NA TRBV2 TGTGCCAGCAGTTACAGGGGCCGTAACACCGGGGAGCTGTTTTTT CASSYRGRNTGELFF
NA TRBJ1-2 12 NA TRBV25-1 TGTGCCAGCAGGAGAGGTAACTATGGCTACACCTTC CASRRGNYGYTF
NA TRBJ1-1 14 NA TRBV5-1 TGCGCCAGTCGTCTTCAGGGCTGGCGCACTGAAGCTTTCTTT CASRLQGWRTEAFF
TRBD2 TRBJ2-1 16 NA TRBV28 TGTGCCAGCAGTTTATTGTGGCTAGCGGGAGGTCATGAGCAGTTCTTC CASSLLWLAGGHEQFF
NA TRBJ2-7 14 few TRBV7-9 TGTGCCAGCAGCTTAGCCCAGGGGTTCTACGAGCAGTACTTC CASSLAQGFYEQYF
NA TRBJ1-5 13 few TRBV19 TGTGCCAGTAGTCCGCCGGGAGGGGCGCCCCAGCATTTT CASSPPGGAPQHF
NA TRBJ2-2 16 NA TRBV3-1/TRBV3-2 TGTGCCAGCAGCCAAGAGTCGACAGAGACCACCGGGGAGCTGTTTTTT CASSQESTETTGELFF
NA TRBJ1-1 13 NA TRBV7-8 TGTGCCAGCAGCTTGGGACAGAACACTGAAGCTTTCTTT CASSLGQNTEAFF
NA TRBJ1-5 14 NA TRBV6-6 TGTGCCAGCAGCCGAGGGGCAGAAAATCAGCCCCAGCATTTT CASSRGAENQPQHF
TRBD1 TRBJ1-3 19 few TRBV5-1 TGCGCCAGCAGCTTGGAGGGACAGGGTATGGTGACCTCTGGAAACACCATATATTTT CASSLEGQGMVTSGNTIYF
NA TRBJ2-1 15 NA TRBV6-5 TGTGCCAGCAGCTTAGCGGAGGGACCCTACAATGAGCAGTTCTTC CASSLAEGPYNEQFF
NA TRBJ2-1 13 NA TRBV19 TGTGCCAGTAGTATCTCACTCTACAATGAGCAGTTCTTC CASSISLYNEQFF
NA TRBJ1-5 13 NA TRBV3-1/TRBV3-2 TGTGCCAGCAGCCAGGCAACAGGGTCGCCCCAGCATTTT CASSQATGSPQHF
TRBD1 TRBJ2-5 15 NA TRBV5-1 TGCGCCAGCAGCCGGGGGGACAGGGGAATCGAGACCCAGTACTTC CASSRGDRGIETQYF
NA TRBJ2-7 16 many TRBV6-2/TRBV6-3 TGTGCCAGCAGTTCTACCTCACAGGGAAACGGGTACGAGCAGTACTTC CASSSTSQGNGYEQYF
TRBD2 TRBJ2-1 15 NA TRBV5-1 TGCGCCAGCAGCCGGCTAGCGGATACTCACAATGAGCAGTTCTTC CASSRLADTHNEQFF
NA TRBJ1-1 15 NA TRBV19 TGTGCCAGTAGTGGGTCACGGGGGTTTAAGGCTGAAGCTTTCTTT CASSGSRGFKAEAFF
TRBD2 TRBJ2-1 18 NA TRBV13 TGTGCCAGCAGCTTAGGAGGACTAGCGGAGCGAACATACAATGAGCAGTTCTTC CASSLGGLAERTYNEQFF
TRBD2 TRBJ2-3 14 NA TRBV19 TGTGCCAGTAGTAGTAGCGGGGGGACAGATACGCAGTATTTT CASSSSGGTDTQYF
TRBD1 TRBJ2-2 15 NA TRBV6-5 TGTGCCAGCAGGGGACAGGGGAAGTACACCGGGGAGCTGTTTTTT CASRGQGKYTGELFF
TRBD1 TRBJ1-2 14 NA TRBV27 TGTGCCAGCAGTTCACACTGGACAGGGGAAGGCTACACCTTC CASSSHWTGEGYTF
NA TRBJ1-5 14 few TRBV7-2 TGTGCCAGCAGCTTAGAAACAGGCAATCAGCCCCAGCATTTT CASSLETGNQPQHF
TRBD1 TRBJ1-2 16 NA TRBV13 TGTGCCAGCAGCCCATACCGGACAGGGCTAACCTATGGCTACACCTTC CASSPYRTGLTYGYTF
TRBD1 TRBJ1-3 12 NA TRBV29-1 TGCAGCATCGGACAGGAGGGAAACACCATATATTTT CSIGQEGNTIYF
NA TRBJ1-1 17 NA TRBV5-1 TGCGCCAGCAGCTTGGGATACAGGGATTTTAGTCCCCCTGAAGCTTTCTTT CASSLGYRDFSPPEAFF
TRBD2 TRBJ2-1 14 once TRBV28 TGTGCCAGCAGGGCGGGAGGCAACTACAATGAGCAGTTCTTC CASRAGGNYNEQFF
NA TRBJ2-1 13 NA TRBV5-6 TGTGCCAGCAGCTCCTGGGGGGTGTTGGGGCAGTTCTTC CASSSWGVLGQFF
TRBD1 TRBJ1-6 16 NA TRBV27 TGTGCCAGCAGTGTCGGGACAGGGGGCGTCAATTCACCCCTCCACTTT CASSVGTGGVNSPLHF
TRBD1 TRBJ1-2 15 NA TRBV5-8 TGTGCCAGCAGCCGATCACAGGGGGCTTTGTATGGCTACACCTTC CASSRSQGALYGYTF
TRBD2 TRBJ2-5 15 NA TRBV11-2 TGTGCCAGCAGCTTGGGACTAGCGGAAAAAGAGACCCAGTACTTC CASSLGLAEKETQYF
NA TRBJ2-1 12 NA TRBV30 TGTGCGCGGGACAGAGCCTACAATGAGCAGTTCTTC CARDRAYNEQFF
NA TRBJ2-2 17 NA TRBV7-6 TGTGCCAGCAGCTTACTTTCCGGTGTAGCGAACACCGGGGAGCTGTTTTTT CASSLLSGVANTGELFF
TRBD1 TRBJ2-5 14 NA TRBV15 TGTGCCACCAGCAGCACAGGGGGCCAAGAGACCCAGTACTTC CATSSTGGQETQYF
NA TRBJ1-1 10 NA TRBV30 TGTGCCTGGGCTGGTACAGAAGCTTTCTTT CAWAGTEAFF
TRBD1 TRBJ1-1 15 NA TRBV9 TGTGCCAGCAGCCCGCGGACAGGGCCGGGCACTGAAGCTTTCTTT CASSPRTGPGTEAFF
NA TRBJ2-7 11 NA TRBV6-5 TGTGCCAGCAGCCCGCGGTACGAGCAGTACTTC CASSPRYEQYF
NA TRBJ2-7 14 few TRBV11-2 TGTGCCAGCAGCTTAGATCCTGGGCCCTACGAGCAGTACTTC CASSLDPGPYEQYF
NA TRBJ1-6 14 NA TRBV3-1/TRBV3-2 TGTGCCAGCAGCCCCGGGGGGCGAAATTCACCCCTCCACTTT CASSPGGRNSPLHF
NA TRBJ1-3 12 NA TRBV30 TGTGCCTTTAAAAACCTGCAGAACACCATATATTTT CAFKNLQNTIYF
TRBD2 TRBJ2-7 16 NA TRBV19 TGTGCCAGTAGCCGTTCGACTAGCGGTTTATTCTACGAGCAGTACTTC CASSRSTSGLFYEQYF
TRBD1 TRBJ2-7 14 NA TRBV30 TGTGCCTGGGGGCCGGGACAGGGGGCTTACGAGCAGTACTTC CAWGPGQGAYEQYF
NA TRBJ1-6 17 NA TRBV30 TGTGCCTGGAGTGTACCCCCCCGACTTAATTATAATTCACCCCTCCACTTT CAWSVPPRLNYNSPLHF
NA TRBJ2-4 17 NA TRBV6-2/TRBV6-3 TGTGCCAGCAGTTACCCCAGCGGCGACCTAGCCAAAAACATTCAGTACTTC CASSYPSGDLAKNIQYF
NA TRBJ1-6 14 NA TRBV19 TGTGCCAGTAGGACAGGCCCAGCCAATTCACCCCTCCACTTT CASRTGPANSPLHF
NA TRBJ2-3 13 NA TRBV13 TGTGCCAGCAGCCCAGGGGGGTTGGATACGCAGTATTTT CASSPGGLDTQYF
NA TRBJ2-2 14 NA TRBV11-3 TGTGCCAGCAGCCGGACTGGCGCGGGCGGGGAGCTGTTTTTT CASSRTGAGGELFF
NA TRBJ1-1 14 NA TRBV27 TGTGCCAGCAGTTTGGTGGGGGGAGGAACTGAAGCTTTCTTT CASSLVGGGTEAFF
TRBD1 TRBJ1-6 16 few TRBV23-1 TGCGCCAGCAGTCGAAGGACAGGGAAAAGGAATTCACCCCTCCACTTT CASSRRTGKRNSPLHF